This TCR beta chain was identified during a study of cytomegalovirus exposure and HLA in healthy donors. Trimming cost V 5 bases and J 5 bases; bases outside gene matches: 5. Germline loops: CDR1 SGHTA, CDR2 FQGNSA. This CDR3 is 13 amino acids long. The PCR contained 60 Vbeta and 13 Jbeta primers. The data were produced by immunoSEQ multiplex PCR, yet TCRdb's version contains in-frame clones alone and is incomplete. The sample includes around 61,000 clones, more than 70% of them seen just once. Sequencing was done on a sample of PBMCs. The chain recombines TRBV7-2 with TRBJ2-5; TRBD1 aligns across 7 bases. The clonotype originates from a man younger than 40 in good health and CMV-seropositive. The DNA for the CDR3 is TGTGCCAGCAGCGGACAGGACCGGGAGACCCAGTACTTC. This codes for CASSGQDRETQYF.